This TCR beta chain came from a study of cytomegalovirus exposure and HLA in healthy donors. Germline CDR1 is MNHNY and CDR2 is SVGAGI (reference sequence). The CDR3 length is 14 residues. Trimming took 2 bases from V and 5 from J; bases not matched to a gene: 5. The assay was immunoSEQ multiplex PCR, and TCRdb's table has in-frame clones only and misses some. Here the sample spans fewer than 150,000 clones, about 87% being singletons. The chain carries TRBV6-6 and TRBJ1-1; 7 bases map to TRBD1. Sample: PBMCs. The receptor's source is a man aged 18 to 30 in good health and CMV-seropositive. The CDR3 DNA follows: TGTGCCAGCAGTTACCCACAGGGGAAGACTGAAGCTTTCTTT. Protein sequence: CASSYPQGKTEAFF.